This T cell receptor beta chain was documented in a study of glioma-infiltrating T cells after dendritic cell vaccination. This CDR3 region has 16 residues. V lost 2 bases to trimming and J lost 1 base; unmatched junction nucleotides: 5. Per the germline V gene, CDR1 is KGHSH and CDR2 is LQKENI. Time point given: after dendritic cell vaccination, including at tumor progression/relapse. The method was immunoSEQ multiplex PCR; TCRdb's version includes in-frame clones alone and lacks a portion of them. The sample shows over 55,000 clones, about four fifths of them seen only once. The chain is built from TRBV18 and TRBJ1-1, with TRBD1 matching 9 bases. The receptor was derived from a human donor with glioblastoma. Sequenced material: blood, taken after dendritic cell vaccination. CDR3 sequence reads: CASSPTGGWRNTEAFF. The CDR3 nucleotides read TGTGCCAGCTCACCAACAGGGGGCTGGAGGAACACTGAAGCTTTCTTT. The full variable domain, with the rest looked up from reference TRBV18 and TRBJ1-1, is NAGVMQNPRHLVRRRGQEARLRCSPMKGHSHVYWYRQLPEEGLKFMVYLQKENIIDESGMPKERFSAEFPKEGPSILRIQQVVRGDSAAYFCASSPTGGWRNTEAFFGQGTRLTVV.